This T cell receptor beta chain was sequenced in a study of human T cells and chemical hapten exposure. The CDR3 runs 15 residues. Between the trimmed V and J ends, which lost 2 bases and 4 bases, there was a span of 14 bases. Germline assignment: CDR1 SGHAT and CDR2 FQDESV (reference sequence). Time point given: patch test 2, 6 weeks after DPC sensitization. As to treatment: therapeutic diphenylcyclopropenone sensitization with weekly scalp DPC. In the original workflow: There were a median of around 100,000 TCRs per sample, with a range from about 23,224 to 750,000. Via MiXCR, TCRdb re-called the RACE reads, giving one row per CDR3 protein. What appears here as the V and J calls and clone size reflects TCRdb's work, not the paper's. The sample shows about 140,000 distinct CDR3 sequences, about an eighth of them seen only once.

This sequence originates from a woman aged 45-65 years with alopecia areata. Some clones in this sample may be carry-over from other donors' samples. The specimen was whole blood, collected in connection with sensitization to the hapten diphenylcyclopropenone (DPC). The J gene is TRBJ2-5, the V gene TRBV11-1; D call uncertain. This CDR3 reads CASSLRGGSAETQYF. CDR3 DNA: TGTGCCAGCAGCTTAAGAGGTGGAAGTGCAGAGACCCAGTACTTC.